The 5 T cell receptor beta chains presented below share a single source sample, sequenced in a study of CD8+ T cells in alopecia areata. Treatment denoted: oral pan-JAK inhibitor, 5-10 mg twice daily. Extracted RNA was reverse transcribed into cDNA, the sequencing template. Here immunoSEQ multiplex PCR was the method, and the copy in TCRdb shows in-frame clones only, minus some. Here the sample spans a few hundred thousand clones, 66% being singletons. This material consisted of CD4+ T cells sorted from blood, taken around week 42, from a patient treated with tofacitinib. Receptor source: a human donor with alopecia areata.

The chain joins TRBV6-5 to TRBJ2-4; D gene ambiguous. Trimming shortened V by 6 bases and J by 0 bases, and 12 bases separated the two germline ends. This CDR3 has 15 residues. Germline CDR1 MNHEY, CDR2 SVGAGI. CDR3 loop: CASRDPLVAKNIQYF. CDR3 nucleotides: TGTGCCAGCAGAGACCCGTTGGTAGCCAAAAACATTCAGTACTTC.

CDR3 protein: CASSHLRTGENGYTF. In nucleotides, the CDR3 is TGCGCCAGCAGCCACCTAAGGACAGGGGAAAATGGCTACACCTTC. V gene TRBV4-3 combines with J gene TRBJ1-2; 9 bases agree with TRBD1. The J segment lost 6 bases and the V segment lost 3 bases, leaving 8 bases of the junction unmatched. CDR1 is LGHNA and CDR2 is YSLEER in the germline V gene. This CDR3 is built from 15 residues.

This chain connects TRBV7-2 to TRBJ1-2, with no clear D. The CDR3 spans 14 residues. V shed 7 bases and J shed 3 bases, with 15 bases lying between them. Germline loops: CDR1 SGHTA, CDR2 FQGNSA. DNA for the CDR3: TGTGCCAGCACCGTCGGGCAGTCCCACTATGGCTACACCTTC. Protein sequence: CASTVGQSHYGYTF.

This sequence joins TRBV15 and TRBJ2-3, with D possibly matching TRBD2 (6 bases). V dropped 3 bases and J dropped 4 bases, with 14 bases sitting between them. Germline V gives CDR1 LNHNV, CDR2 YYDKDF (reference sequence). The CDR3 has 15 amino acids. CDR3 region: CATSSRLVGSDTQYF. The DNA for the CDR3 is TGTGCCACCAGCAGCAGACTAGTCGGGTCAGATACGCAGTATTTT.

The genes are TRBV6-6 and TRBJ1-1, with 7 nucleotides matching TRBD1. V lost 4 bases and J lost 1; bases outside the gene matches: 6. CDR1 is MNHNY and CDR2 is SVGAGI in the germline V gene (reference sequence). The CDR3 has 15 amino acids. The CDR3 sequence is CASSSTGEGNTEAFF. CDR3 nucleotides: TGTGCCAGCAGTTCCACAGGGGAGGGGAACACTGAAGCTTTCTTT.